The source of this T cell receptor beta chain is a study of immune cell composition in non-small cell lung cancer. CDR3 length: 15 residues. Germline V CDR1 and CDR2: LGHNA, YNFKEQ. V shed 1 base and J shed 7 bases, with 11 bases lying between them. DNA was extracted from unsorted cell suspensions stored frozen. The protocol was immunoSEQ multiplex PCR, while the TCRdb copy is restricted to in-frame clones and leaves out a portion. Of under 2,500 clones listed, about 91% are singletons. This receptor was identified in a human donor with non-small cell lung cancer. This rearrangement joins TRBV4-2 to TRBJ1-6, with a possible D match to TRBD1 (5 bases). The material sequenced was lung tumor tissue. The CDR3 nucleotides are TGTGCCAGCAGCCAAGTTGACAGAGACAATTCACCCCTCCACTTT. This gives the protein CASSQVDRDNSPLHF.